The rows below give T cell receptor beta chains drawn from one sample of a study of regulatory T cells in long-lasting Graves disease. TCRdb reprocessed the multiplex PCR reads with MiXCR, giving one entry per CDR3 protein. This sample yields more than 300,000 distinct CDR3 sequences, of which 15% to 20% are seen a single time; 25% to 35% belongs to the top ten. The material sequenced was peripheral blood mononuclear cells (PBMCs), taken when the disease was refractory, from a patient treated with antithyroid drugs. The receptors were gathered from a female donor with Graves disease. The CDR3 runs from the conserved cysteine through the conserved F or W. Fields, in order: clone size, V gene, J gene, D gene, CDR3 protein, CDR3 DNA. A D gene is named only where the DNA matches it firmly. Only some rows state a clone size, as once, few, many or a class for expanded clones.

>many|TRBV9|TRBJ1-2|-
CASSVGGTGDGYTF
TGTGCCAGCAGCGTAGGAGGAACCGGGGATGGCTACACCTTC
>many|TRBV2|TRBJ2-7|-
CASTTATYEQYF
TGTGCCAGCACGACAGCCACCTACGAGCAGTACTTC
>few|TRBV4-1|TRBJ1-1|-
CASSQDGAGRTEAFF
TGCGCCAGCAGCCAAGATGGGGCCGGGAGGACTGAAGCTTTCTTT
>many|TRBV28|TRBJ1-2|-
CAYQGHNYGYTF
TGTGCTTATCAAGGGCATAACTATGGCTACACCTTC
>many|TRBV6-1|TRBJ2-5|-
CASSEDQASYGETQYF
TGTGCCAGCAGTGAAGATCAGGCTAGCTACGGTGAGACCCAGTACTTC
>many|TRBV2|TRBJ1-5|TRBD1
CASSRDRAIGQPQHF
TGTGCCAGCAGTCGGGACAGGGCGATCGGTCAGCCCCAGCATTTT
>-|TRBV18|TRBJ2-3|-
CASSPRGASTDTQYF
TGTGCCAGCTCACCGCGAGGGGCTAGCACAGATACGCAGTATTTT
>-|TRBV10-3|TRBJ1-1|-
CAINPGGGEAFF
TGTGCCATCAACCCAGGTGGGGGTGAAGCTTTCTTT
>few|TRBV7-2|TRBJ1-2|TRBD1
CASSLGPQGEVYGYTF
TGTGCCAGCAGCTTAGGGCCACAGGGGGAGGTCTATGGCTACACCTTC
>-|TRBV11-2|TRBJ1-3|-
CASVGQASGSTIYF
TGTGCCAGCGTGGGGCAGGCCTCTGGAAGCACCATATATTTT
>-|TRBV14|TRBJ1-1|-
CASSRQATNTEAFF
TGTGCCAGCAGCCGGCAGGCCACGAACACTGAAGCTTTCTTT
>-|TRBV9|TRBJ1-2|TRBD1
CASSGDRGYYGYTF
TGTGCCAGCAGCGGCGACAGGGGATACTATGGCTACACCTTC
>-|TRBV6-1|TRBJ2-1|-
CASSDTSAVNEQFF
TGTGCCAGCAGTGATACCAGTGCGGTCAATGAGCAGTTCTTC
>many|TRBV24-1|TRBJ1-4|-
CATGDRGGDEKLFF
TGTGCCACCGGGGATCGTGGCGGGGACGAAAAACTGTTTTTT
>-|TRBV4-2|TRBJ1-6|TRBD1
CASSPPDRGLSPLHF
TGTGCCAGCAGCCCCCCGGACAGGGGGCTCTCACCCCTCCACTTT
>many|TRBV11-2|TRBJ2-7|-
CASSLTDGVSYEQYF
TGTGCCAGCAGCTTAACGGACGGAGTCTCCTACGAGCAGTACTTC
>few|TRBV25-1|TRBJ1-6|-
CASSGQASSYNSPLHF
TGTGCCAGCAGTGGACAGGCCAGCTCCTATAATTCACCCCTCCACTTT
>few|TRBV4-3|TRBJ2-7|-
CASSHFDSSYEQYF
TGCGCCAGCAGCCACTTCGACAGCTCCTACGAGCAGTACTTC
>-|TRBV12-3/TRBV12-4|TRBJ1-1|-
CASSLRTVLLEAFF
TGTGCCAGCAGTTTAAGGACAGTTCTCCTTGAAGCTTTCTTT
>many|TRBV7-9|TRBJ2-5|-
CASSLAGGMGETQYF
TGTGCCAGCAGCTTAGCGGGGGGCATGGGAGAGACCCAGTACTTC
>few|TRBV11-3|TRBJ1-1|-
CASSPGLGGVNTEAFF
TGTGCCAGCAGCCCAGGCCTAGGAGGGGTGAACACTGAAGCTTTCTTT
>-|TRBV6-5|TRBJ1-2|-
CASSSASGTRYGYTF
TGTGCCAGCAGTTCTGCCTCCGGGACCAGATATGGCTACACCTTC
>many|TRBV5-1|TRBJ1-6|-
CASSLYAREYSPLHF
TGCGCCAGCAGCTTGTACGCTAGAGAGTATTCACCCCTCCACTTT
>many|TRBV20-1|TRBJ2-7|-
CSAPRPISYEQYF
TGCAGTGCCCCCCGCCCAATCTCCTACGAGCAGTACTTC
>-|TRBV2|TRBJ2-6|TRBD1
CASTGTASGANVLTF
TGTGCCAGCACCGGGACAGCCTCTGGGGCCAACGTCCTGACTTTC
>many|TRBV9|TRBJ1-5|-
CASSAGDQPQHF
TGTGCCAGCAGCGCAGGGGATCAGCCCCAGCATTTT